The 6 T cell receptor beta chains below all came from one sample that was sequenced in a study of cytomegalovirus exposure and HLA in healthy donors. Primers: 60 Vbeta forward and 13 Jbeta reverse. Assay: immunoSEQ multiplex PCR; the TCRdb copy retains only in-frame clones and omits some. The top ten clones hold about 2.7% of a sample with over 150,000 clones, around 74% of them seen once. Sequences were obtained from PBMCs. The receptors here all came from a male donor in good health and CMV-seronegative.

CDR3 region: CASSQDRTGRTGELFF. The CDR3 DNA sequence: TGTGCCAGCAGCCAAGATAGGACAGGGCGGACCGGGGAGCTGTTTTTT. The chain combines TRBV4-2 with TRBJ2-2; 8 nucleotides align to TRBD1. This CDR3 has 16 amino acids. Per germline, CDR1 LGHNA and CDR2 YNFKEQ. V trimming: 0 bases; J trimming: 5 bases; junction bases outside the gene matches: 5.

This clone came up a few times. The chain couples TRBV18 to TRBJ2-3; D gene ambiguous. Trimming removed 3 bases from V and 3 bases from J, with 7 bases in between. Looked up from germline, CDR1 is KGHSH and CDR2 is LQKENI. This CDR3 has 13 amino acids. This CDR3 reads CASSPPTTDTQYF. The CDR3 DNA reads as TGTGCCAGCTCACCCCCGACTACAGATACGCAGTATTTT.

This clone was counted between two and nine times. The chain employs TRBV19 and TRBJ1-2; 9 nucleotides line up with TRBD1. Germline values: CDR1 LNHDA, CDR2 SQIVND (reference sequence). The CDR3 is made up of 14 amino acids. Losses at the gene ends were 6 bases for V and 4 bases for J; bases not matched to a gene: 6. The CDR3 loop reads CASSGDRESYGYTF. CDR3 in DNA: TGTGCCAGTAGCGGGGACAGGGAGAGCTATGGCTACACCTTC.

This chain uses TRBV19 with TRBJ1-1; D gene unclear. CDR1 LNHDA and CDR2 SQIVND come from the germline V gene (reference sequence). CDR3 length: 13 residues. V was trimmed by 1 base and J by 8 bases, leaving 11 bases between them. DNA of the CDR3: TGTGCCAGTAGTATAGGTCCGGGGAGGGAAGCTTTCTTT. It translates to CASSIGPGREAFF.

The chain couples TRBV7-3 to TRBJ2-7, with D possibly being TRBD2 (6 bases). V lost 2 bases and J lost 0, with 11 bases in between. The germline gives CDR1 SGHTA, CDR2 FQGTGA. This CDR3 has 15 residues. CDR3 in DNA: TGTGCCAGCAGCTTATCTGCGGGGCCCTCCTACGAGCAGTACTTC. This codes for CASSLSAGPSYEQYF.

The chain recombines TRBV6-5 with TRBJ2-3; the match to TRBD1 covers 7 bases. From germline, CDR1 is MNHEY and CDR2 SVGAGI. CDR3 length: 15 residues. J gave up 3 bases and V 2 bases, and 5 bases lay outside the gene matches. The CDR3 bases are TGTGCCAGCAGTTACGGCGTCAGGGGGACAGATACGCAGTATTTT. Translation: CASSYGVRGTDTQYF.